This T cell receptor beta chain was obtained from a study of quantifying T cell responses using KT2 cells. Overall study context: TCR alpha and beta constant-region primers primed reverse transcription of RNA. Study outcomes and limitations: Even the lowest spike-in, about one KT2 cell per 100,000 PBMC, yielded detectable KT2 sequences.

The V gene lost 0 bases and the J gene lost 4 bases, with 14 bases spanning the gap. The CDR3 runs to 15 residues. Germline V gene sequence: CDR1 DFQATT, CDR2 SNEGSKA (reference sequence). An oligo carrying a UMI was ligated to the cDNA 3' end. First-round PCR used four to five cycles and beta primers RC1.1 and RC1.2 covering TRBC1 and TRBC2. Starting with the second PCR, alpha and beta TCR chains went through separate processing. TCRdb passed the UMI-ligation and nested PCR reads through MiXCR, listing each CDR3 protein once. The sample lists tens of thousands of distinct CDR3 sequences, approximately 6.8% occurring once. This clonotype was observed once. Its antigen is not identified. Unfractionated PBMC were spiked with known numbers of KT2 clone cells.

This receptor was taken from a human donor. The sequenced material came from PBMCs spiked with cells of the T cell clone KT2. The V gene is TRBV20-1, the J gene TRBJ2-3; a possible D gene is TRBD1 (6 bases). The CDR3 region is CSARENRVLADTQYF. CDR3 sequence (DNA): TGCAGTGCTAGAGAGAACAGGGTGTTAGCAGATACGCAGTATTTT.